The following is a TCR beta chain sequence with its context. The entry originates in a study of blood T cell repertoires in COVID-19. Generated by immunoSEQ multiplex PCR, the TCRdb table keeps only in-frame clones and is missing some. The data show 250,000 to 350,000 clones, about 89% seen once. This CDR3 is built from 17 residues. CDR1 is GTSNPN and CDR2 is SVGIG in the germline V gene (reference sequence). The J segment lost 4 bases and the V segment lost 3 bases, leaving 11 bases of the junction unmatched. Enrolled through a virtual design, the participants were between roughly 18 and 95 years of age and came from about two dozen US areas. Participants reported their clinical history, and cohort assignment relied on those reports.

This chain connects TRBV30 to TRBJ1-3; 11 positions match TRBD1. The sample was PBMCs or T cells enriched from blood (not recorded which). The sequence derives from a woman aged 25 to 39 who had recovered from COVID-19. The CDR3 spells CAWRTGTGGSVGNTIYF. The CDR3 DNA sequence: TGTGCCTGGAGGACCGGGACAGGGGGTTCGGTAGGAAACACCATATATTTT.